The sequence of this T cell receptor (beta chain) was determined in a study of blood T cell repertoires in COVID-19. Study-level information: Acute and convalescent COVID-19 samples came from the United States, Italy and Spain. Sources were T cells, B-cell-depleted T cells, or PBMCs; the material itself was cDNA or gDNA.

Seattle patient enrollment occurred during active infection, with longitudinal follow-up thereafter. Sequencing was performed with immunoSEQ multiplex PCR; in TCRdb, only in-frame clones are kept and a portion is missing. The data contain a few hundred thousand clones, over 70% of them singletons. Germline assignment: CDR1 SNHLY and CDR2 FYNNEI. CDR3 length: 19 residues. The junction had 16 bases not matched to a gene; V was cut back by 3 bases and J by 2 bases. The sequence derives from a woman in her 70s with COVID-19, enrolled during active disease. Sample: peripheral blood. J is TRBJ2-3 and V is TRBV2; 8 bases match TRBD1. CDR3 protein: CASSEKTGVCSFLTDTQYF. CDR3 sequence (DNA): TGTGCCAGCAGTGAGAAGACAGGGGTTTGTTCGTTCCTCACAGATACGCAGTATTTT.